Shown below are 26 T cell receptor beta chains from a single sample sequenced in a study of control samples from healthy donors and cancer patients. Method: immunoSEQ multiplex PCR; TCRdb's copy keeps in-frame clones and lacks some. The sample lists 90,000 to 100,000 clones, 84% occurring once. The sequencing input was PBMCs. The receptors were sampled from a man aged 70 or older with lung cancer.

CDR3 bases: TGTGCCAGCAGCTCGAGGGACAGGGGAGCCTATGGCTACACCTTC. Encoded protein: CASSSRDRGAYGYTF. The chain combines TRBV9 with TRBJ1-2, with 10 bases identical to TRBD1. CDR1 is SGDLS and CDR2 is YYNGEE in the germline V gene. V was pared by 4 bases and J by 4 bases, with 7 bases of the junction left unmatched. The CDR3 runs to 15 residues.

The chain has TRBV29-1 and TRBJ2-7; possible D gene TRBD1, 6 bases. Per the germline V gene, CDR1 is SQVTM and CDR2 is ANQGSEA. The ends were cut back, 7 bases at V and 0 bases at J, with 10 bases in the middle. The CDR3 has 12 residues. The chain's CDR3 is CSAWTASYEQYF. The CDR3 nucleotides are TGCAGCGCCTGGACAGCCTCCTACGAGCAGTACTTC.

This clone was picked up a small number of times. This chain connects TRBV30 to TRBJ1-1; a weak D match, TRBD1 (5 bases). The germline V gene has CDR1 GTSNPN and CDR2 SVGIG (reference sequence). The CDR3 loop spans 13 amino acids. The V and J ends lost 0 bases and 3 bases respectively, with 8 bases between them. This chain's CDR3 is CAWSVGGYTEAFF. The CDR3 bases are TGTGCCTGGAGTGTTGGGGGTTACACTGAAGCTTTCTTT.

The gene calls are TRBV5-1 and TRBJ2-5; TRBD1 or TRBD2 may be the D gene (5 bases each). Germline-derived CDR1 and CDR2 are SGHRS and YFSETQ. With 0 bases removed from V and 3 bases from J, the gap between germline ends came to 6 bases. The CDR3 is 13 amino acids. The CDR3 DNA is TGCGCCAGCAGCTTGGGGGGGAAAGAGACCCAGTACTTC. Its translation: CASSLGGKETQYF.

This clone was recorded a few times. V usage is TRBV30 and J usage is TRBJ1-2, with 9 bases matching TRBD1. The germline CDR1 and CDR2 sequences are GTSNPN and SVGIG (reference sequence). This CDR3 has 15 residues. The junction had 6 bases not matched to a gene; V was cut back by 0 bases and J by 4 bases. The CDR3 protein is CAWSVDRGGFYGYTF. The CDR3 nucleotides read TGTGCCTGGAGTGTTGACAGGGGGGGCTTCTATGGCTACACCTTC.

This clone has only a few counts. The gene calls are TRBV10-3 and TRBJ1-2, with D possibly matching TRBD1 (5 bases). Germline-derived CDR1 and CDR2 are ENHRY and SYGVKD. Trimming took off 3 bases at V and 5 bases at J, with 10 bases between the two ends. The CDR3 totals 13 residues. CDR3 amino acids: CAISDTGGYGYTF. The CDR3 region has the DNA TGTGCCATCAGTGATACGGGGGGATATGGCTACACCTTC.

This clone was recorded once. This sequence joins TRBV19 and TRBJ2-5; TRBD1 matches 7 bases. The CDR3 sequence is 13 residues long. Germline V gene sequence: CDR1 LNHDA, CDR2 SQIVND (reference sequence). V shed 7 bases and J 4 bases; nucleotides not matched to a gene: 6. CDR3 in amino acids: CASNHRGRETQYF. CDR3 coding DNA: TGTGCCAGTAACCACAGGGGACGAGAGACCCAGTACTTC.

The CDR3 here is CASSQGDALDEQFF. The DNA of the CDR3 is TGTGCCAGCAGCCAAGGGGACGCCTTGGATGAGCAGTTCTTC. This chain connects TRBV3-1 (or the pseudogene TRBV3-2) to TRBJ2-1; tentatively, D is TRBD1 or TRBD2 (5 bases each). Germline CDR1 is LGHDT and CDR2 is YNNKEL (reference sequence). The CDR3 sequence is 14 residues long. V lost 1 base and J 8 bases, leaving 12 bases between the germline ends.

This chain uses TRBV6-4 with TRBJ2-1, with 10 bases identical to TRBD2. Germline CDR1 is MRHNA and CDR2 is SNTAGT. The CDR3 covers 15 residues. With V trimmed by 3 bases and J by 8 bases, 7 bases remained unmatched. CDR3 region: CASSENGLAGDEQFF. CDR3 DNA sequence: TGTGCCAGCAGTGAGAACGGCCTAGCGGGGGATGAGCAGTTCTTC.

The DNA of the CDR3 is TGTGCCAGCTCACTAGACCAAGGGGTAGGTGTCTACGAGCAGTACTTC. Encoded protein: CASSLDQGVGVYEQYF. This chain links TRBV18 with TRBJ2-7; a weak D match, TRBD1 (5 bases). The V and J ends lost 4 bases and 3 bases respectively, with 19 bases between them. Germline assignment: CDR1 KGHSH and CDR2 LQKENI. This CDR3 comprises 16 residues.

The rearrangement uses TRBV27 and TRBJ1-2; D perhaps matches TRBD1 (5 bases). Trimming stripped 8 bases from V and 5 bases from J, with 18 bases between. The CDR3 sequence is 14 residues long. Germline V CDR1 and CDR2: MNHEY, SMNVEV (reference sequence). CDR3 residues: CASLARGGKYGYTF. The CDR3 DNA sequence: TGTGCCAGCCTAGCTCGGGGGGGGAAATATGGCTACACCTTC.

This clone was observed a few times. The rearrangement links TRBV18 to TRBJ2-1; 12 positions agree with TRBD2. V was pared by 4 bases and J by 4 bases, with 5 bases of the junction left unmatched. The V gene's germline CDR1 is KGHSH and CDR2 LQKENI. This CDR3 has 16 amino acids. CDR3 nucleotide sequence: TGTGCCAGCTCACACCGGACTAGCGGGGAATACAATGAGCAGTTCTTC. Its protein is CASSHRTSGEYNEQFF.

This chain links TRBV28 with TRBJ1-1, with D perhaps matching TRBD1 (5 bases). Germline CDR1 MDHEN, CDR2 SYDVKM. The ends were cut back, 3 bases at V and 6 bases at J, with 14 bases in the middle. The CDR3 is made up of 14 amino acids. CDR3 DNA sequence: TGTGCCAGCAGTTTCGGGACCCCAAGGGCTGAAGCTTTCTTT. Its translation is CASSFGTPRAEAFF. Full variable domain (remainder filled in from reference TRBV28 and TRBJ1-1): DVKVTQSSRYLVKRTGEKVFLECVQDMDHENMFWYRQDPGLGLRLIYFSYDVKMKEKGDIPEGYSVSREKKERFSLILESASTNQTSMYLCASSFGTPRAEAFFGQGTRLTVV.

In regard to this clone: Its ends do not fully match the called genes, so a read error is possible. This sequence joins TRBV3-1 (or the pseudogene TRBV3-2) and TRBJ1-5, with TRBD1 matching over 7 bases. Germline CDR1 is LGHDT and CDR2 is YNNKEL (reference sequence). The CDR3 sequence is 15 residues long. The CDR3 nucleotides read TGTGCCGGCAGCCCTTCGACAGGGCGGAATCAGCCCCAGCATTTT. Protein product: CAGSPSTGRNQPQHF.

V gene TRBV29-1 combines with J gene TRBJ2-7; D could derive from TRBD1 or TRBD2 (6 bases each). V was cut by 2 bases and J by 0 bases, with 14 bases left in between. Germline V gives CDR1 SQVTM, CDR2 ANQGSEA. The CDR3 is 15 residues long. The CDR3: CSVERPGASSYEQYF. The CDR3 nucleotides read TGCAGCGTTGAAAGGCCGGGGGCGAGCTCCTACGAGCAGTACTTC.

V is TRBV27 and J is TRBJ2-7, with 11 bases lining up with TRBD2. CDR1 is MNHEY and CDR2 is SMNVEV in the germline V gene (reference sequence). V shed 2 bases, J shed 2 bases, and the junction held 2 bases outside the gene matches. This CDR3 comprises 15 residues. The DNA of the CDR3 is TGTGCCAGCAGTTTAACTAGCGGGGGCGCCTACGAGCAGTACTTC. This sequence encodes CASSLTSGGAYEQYF.

The CDR3 region has the DNA TGTGCCAGCAGCCCTAGCTTTGGGGCCCAAGAGACCCAGTACTTC. This encodes CASSPSFGAQETQYF. The gene calls are TRBV3-1 (or the pseudogene TRBV3-2) and TRBJ2-5, with D perhaps TRBD1 or TRBD2 (5 bases each). The V and J ends lost 4 bases and 1 base respectively, with 13 bases between them. Germline V lookup: CDR1 LGHDT, CDR2 YNNKEL (reference sequence). The CDR3 is 15 amino acids.

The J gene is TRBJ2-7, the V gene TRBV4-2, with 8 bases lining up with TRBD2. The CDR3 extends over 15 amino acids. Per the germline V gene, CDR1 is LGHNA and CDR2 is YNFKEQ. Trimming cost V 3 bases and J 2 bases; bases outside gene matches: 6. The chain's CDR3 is CASSQQSGGTYEQYF. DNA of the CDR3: TGTGCCAGCAGCCAGCAAAGCGGGGGAACCTACGAGCAGTACTTC.

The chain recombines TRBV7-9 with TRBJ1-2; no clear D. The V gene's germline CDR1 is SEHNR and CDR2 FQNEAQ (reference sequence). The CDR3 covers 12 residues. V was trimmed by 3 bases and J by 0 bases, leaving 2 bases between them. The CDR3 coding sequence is TGTGCCAGCAGCTTTCCTAACTATGGCTACACCTTC. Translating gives CASSFPNYGYTF. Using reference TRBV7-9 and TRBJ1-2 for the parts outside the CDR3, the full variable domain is DTGVSQNPRHKITKRGQNVTFRCDPISEHNRLYWYRQTLGQGPEFLTYFQNEAQLEKSRLLSDRFSAERPKGSFSTLEIQRTEQGDSAMYLCASSFPNYGYTFGSGTRLTVV.

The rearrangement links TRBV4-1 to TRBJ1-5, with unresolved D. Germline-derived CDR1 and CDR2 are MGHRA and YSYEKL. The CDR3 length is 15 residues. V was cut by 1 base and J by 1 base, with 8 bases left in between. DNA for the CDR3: TGCGCCAGCAGCCAAGTGATTGACAGCAATCAGCCCCAGCATTTT. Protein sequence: CASSQVIDSNQPQHF.

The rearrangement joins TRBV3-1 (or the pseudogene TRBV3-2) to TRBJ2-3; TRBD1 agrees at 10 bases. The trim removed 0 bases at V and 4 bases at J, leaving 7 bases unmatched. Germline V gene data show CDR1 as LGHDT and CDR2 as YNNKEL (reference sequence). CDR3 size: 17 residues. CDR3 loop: CASSQDKTGGNADTQYF. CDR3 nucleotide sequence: TGTGCCAGCAGCCAAGATAAGACAGGGGGCAACGCAGATACGCAGTATTTT.

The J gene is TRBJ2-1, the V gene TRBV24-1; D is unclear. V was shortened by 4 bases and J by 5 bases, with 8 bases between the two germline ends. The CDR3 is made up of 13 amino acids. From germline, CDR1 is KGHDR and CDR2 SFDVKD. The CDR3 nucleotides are TGTGCCACCAGTGAACGGCTGAACAATGAGCAGTTCTTC. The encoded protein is CATSERLNNEQFF.

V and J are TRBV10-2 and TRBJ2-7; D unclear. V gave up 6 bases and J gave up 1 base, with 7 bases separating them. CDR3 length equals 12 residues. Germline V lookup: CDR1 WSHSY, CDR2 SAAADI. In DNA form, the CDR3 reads TGCGCCAGCAGCCTATCTTCCTACGAGCAGTACTTC. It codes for CASSLSSYEQYF.

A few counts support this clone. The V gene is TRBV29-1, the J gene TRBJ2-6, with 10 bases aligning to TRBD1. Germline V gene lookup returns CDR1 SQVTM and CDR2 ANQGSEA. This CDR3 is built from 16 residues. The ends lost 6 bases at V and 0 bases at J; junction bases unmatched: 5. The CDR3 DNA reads TGCAGCGTCTCGGACAGGGGGGTCTCTGGGGCCAACGTCCTGACTTTC. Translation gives CSVSDRGVSGANVLTF.

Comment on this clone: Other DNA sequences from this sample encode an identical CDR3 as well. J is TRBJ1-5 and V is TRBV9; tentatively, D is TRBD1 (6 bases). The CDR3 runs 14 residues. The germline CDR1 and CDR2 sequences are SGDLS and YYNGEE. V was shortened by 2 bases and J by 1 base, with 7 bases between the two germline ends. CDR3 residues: CASSVGQSNQPQHF. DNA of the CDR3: TGTGCCAGCAGCGTCGGACAGAGCAATCAGCCCCAGCATTTT.

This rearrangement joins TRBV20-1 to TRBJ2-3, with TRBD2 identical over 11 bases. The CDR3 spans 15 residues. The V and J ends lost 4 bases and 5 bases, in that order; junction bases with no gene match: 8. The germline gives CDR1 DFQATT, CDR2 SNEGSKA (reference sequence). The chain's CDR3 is CSAIDLAGGLDTQYF. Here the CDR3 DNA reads TGCAGTGCTATTGATCTAGCGGGGGGCCTAGATACGCAGTATTTT.